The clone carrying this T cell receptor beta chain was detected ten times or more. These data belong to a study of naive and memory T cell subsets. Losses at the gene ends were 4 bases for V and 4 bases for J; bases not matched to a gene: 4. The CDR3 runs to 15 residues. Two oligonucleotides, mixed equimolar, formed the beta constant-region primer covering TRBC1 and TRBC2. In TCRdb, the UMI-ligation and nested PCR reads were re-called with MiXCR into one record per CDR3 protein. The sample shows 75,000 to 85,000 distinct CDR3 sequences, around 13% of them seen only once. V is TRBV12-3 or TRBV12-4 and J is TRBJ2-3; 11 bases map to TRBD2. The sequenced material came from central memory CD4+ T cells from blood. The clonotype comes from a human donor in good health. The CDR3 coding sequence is TGTGCCAGCAGTTCCAGACTAGCGGGACCAGATACGCAGTATTTT. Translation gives CASSSRLAGPDTQYF.